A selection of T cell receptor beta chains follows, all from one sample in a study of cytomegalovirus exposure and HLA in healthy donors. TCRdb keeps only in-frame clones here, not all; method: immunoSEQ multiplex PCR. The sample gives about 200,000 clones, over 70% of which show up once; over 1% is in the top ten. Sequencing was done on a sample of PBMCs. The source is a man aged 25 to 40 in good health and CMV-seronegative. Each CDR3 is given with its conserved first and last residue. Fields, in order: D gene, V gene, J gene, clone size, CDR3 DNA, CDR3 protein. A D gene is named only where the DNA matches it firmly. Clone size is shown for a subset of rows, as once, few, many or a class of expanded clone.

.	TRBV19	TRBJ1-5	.	TGTGCCAGTAGTATAGTGGGGAGGGATCAGCCCCAGCATTTT	CASSIVGRDQPQHF
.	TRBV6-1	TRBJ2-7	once	TGTGCCAGCACCGTCCGGGGGTCCTCCTACGAGCAGTACTTC	CASTVRGSSYEQYF
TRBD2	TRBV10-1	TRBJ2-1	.	TGCGCCAGCAGTTTCCCCGGGACTAGGGATGTCAATGAGCAGTTCTTC	CASSFPGTRDVNEQFF
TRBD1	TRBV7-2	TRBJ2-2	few	TGTGCCAGCAGCTTAGCGAAGGATGGACAGGGACCGAACACCGGGGAGCTGTTTTTT	CASSLAKDGQGPNTGELFF
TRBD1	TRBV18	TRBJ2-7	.	TGTGCCAGCTCACCCGGGACAGGGAGTCCCTACGAGCAGTACTTC	CASSPGTGSPYEQYF
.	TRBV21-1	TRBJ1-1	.	TGTGCCAGCAGTGAATGTCTCAGACACTCTGTCGACACTGAAGCTTTCTTT	CASSECLRHSVDTEAFF
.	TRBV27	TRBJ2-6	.	TGTGCCAGCAGTTCAGTTCCCCTGGGGCTGTCTGGGGCCAACGTCCTGACTTTC	CASSSVPLGLSGANVLTF
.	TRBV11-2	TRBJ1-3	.	TGTGCCAGCAGCCGGCGGGATTCTGGAAACACCATATATTTT	CASSRRDSGNTIYF
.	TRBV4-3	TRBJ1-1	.	TGCGCCAGCAGCCAAGACCCACAGTTGAACACTGAAGCTTTCTTT	CASSQDPQLNTEAFF
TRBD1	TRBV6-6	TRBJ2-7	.	TGTGCCAGCAGATTACAGGGGGCAAAACCCTACGAGCAGTACTTC	CASRLQGAKPYEQYF
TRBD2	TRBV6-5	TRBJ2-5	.	TGTGCCAGCAGGGGAAGCGGGGGCGGGATCGAGACCCAGTACTTC	CASRGSGGGIETQYF
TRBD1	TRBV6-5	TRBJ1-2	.	TGTGCCAGCAGTCGGGACAGGGGGGTTTCTGGCTACACCTTC	CASSRDRGVSGYTF
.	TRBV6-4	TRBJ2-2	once	TGTGCCAGCCGGTCTTTAGCCGGGGAGCTGTTTTTT	CASRSLAGELFF
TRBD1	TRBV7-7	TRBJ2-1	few	TGTGCTAGCAGCCTCCGGGACAGCTCCTACAATGAGCAGTTCTTC	CASSLRDSSYNEQFF
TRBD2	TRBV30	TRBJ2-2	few	TGTGCCTCGACTAGCGGAAGCCGGACCGGGGAGCTGTTTTTT	CASTSGSRTGELFF
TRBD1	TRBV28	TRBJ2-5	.	TGTGCCAGCAGTTTCACCCGTACAGGGGCGAAGACCCAGTACTTC	CASSFTRTGAKTQYF
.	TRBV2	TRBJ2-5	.	TGTGCCAGCAGTGATCGGTCTAGTCCCATTGAGACCCAGTACTTC	CASSDRSSPIETQYF
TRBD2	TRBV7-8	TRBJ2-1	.	TGTGCCAGCCGGGGGGGGGCGTCCTACAATGAGCAGTTCTTC	CASRGGASYNEQFF
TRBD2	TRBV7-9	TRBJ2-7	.	TGTTCCAGCAGCTTGCGGGGGCTAGCGGGGGACTACGAGCAGTACTTC	CSSSLRGLAGDYEQYF
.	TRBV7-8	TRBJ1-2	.	TGTGCCAGCGGCAGGGAGGCTGGCTACACCTTC	CASGREAGYTF
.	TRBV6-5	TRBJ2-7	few	TGTGCGGGAGGTCGGGGAGCCTACGAGCAGTACTTC	CAGGRGAYEQYF
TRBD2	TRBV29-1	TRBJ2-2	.	TGCAGCGCCTATCTGGGAGGACTAGCGGGAGCTAAGACCGGGGAGCTGTTTTTT	CSAYLGGLAGAKTGELFF
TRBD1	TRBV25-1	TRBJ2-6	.	TGTGCCAGCAGCGGTCGGACAGGGGGCGACTCTGGGGCCAACGTCCTGACTTTC	CASSGRTGGDSGANVLTF
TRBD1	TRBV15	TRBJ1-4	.	TGTGCCACCAGCAGAGACAGGGGGTTTAATGAAAAACTGTTTTTT	CATSRDRGFNEKLFF
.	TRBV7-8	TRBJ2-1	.	TGTGCCAGCACCCTACTACGAGGCAGATACAATGAGCAGTTCTTC	CASTLLRGRYNEQFF
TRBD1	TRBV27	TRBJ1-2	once	TGTGCCAGCAGTTGGGAAAATACAGGGGCTTATGGCTACACCTTC	CASSWENTGAYGYTF
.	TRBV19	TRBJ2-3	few	TGTGCCAGTAGCAAGAGGACAGCCACAGATACGCAGTATTTT	CASSKRTATDTQYF
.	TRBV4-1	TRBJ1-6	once	TGCGCCAGCCAGGGCCCCGAGGTATCAGCTCGGCGCCTCCACTTT	CASQGPEVSARRLHF
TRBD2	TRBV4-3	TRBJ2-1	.	TGCGCCAGCAGCCATCCTTCTAGCGGGGGCTACAATGAGCAGTTCTTC	CASSHPSSGGYNEQFF
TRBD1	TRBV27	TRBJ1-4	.	TGTGCCACCCGACAGGGGGCTGCAACTAATGAAAAACTGTTTTTT	CATRQGAATNEKLFF
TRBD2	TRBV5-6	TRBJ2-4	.	TGTGCCAGCAGCTTGGCCGGGGGGGGAGGGGGCAAAAACATTCAGTACTTC	CASSLAGGGGGKNIQYF
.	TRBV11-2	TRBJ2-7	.	TGTGCCAGCAGCCTGGCCGAGGGGGGGTACTACGAGCAGTACTTC	CASSLAEGGYYEQYF
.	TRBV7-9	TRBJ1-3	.	TGTGCCAGCAGCTTAAGGACACCAGACTCTGGAAACACCATATATTTT	CASSLRTPDSGNTIYF
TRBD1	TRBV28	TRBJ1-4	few	TGTGCCAGCAGCCAACCTGGGACAGGCAAGGAAAAACTGTTTTTT	CASSQPGTGKEKLFF
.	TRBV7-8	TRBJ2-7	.	TGTGCCAGCACCAAGGAGCGCGGGGTTCGTGGCTCCGAGCAGTACTTC	CASTKERGVRGSEQYF
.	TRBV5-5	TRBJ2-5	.	TGTGCCACCCGCACTAGTGATAGAGAGACCCAGTACTTC	CATRTSDRETQYF
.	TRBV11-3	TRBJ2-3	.	TGTGCCAGCAGCGCGGGACGGATGCCGTCTTCAGATACGCAGTATTTT	CASSAGRMPSSDTQYF
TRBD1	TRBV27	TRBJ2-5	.	TGTGCCAGCAGCGGCAGGGGGATAGTAGAGACCCAGTACTTC	CASSGRGIVETQYF
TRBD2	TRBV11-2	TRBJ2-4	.	TGTGCCAGCAGCCGTACTAGCGGGAGGTTCCTAGCCAAAAACATTCAGTACTTC	CASSRTSGRFLAKNIQYF
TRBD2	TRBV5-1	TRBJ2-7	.	TGCGCCAGCAGCTTGTCGTCGGGGGGGGGCAGTCTCTACGAGCAGTACTTC	CASSLSSGGGSLYEQYF
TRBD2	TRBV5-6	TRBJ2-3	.	TGTGCCAGCAGCTTGGTAGCTAGCGGGGGGCGAGATACGCAGTATTTT	CASSLVASGGRDTQYF
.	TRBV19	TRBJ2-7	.	TGTGCCAGTCGTTCGAGAGGGGGAGACGAGCAGTACTTC	CASRSRGGDEQYF
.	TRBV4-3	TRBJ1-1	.	TGCGCCAGCAGCCAAGATCTGCAGGTGAACACTGAAGCTTTCTTT	CASSQDLQVNTEAFF
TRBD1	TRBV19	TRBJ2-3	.	TGTGCCAGTGCATTGACAGGGGGCGCGATCACAGATACGCAGTATTTT	CASALTGGAITDTQYF
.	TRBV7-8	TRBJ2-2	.	TGTGCCAGCAGCTTAGCGGTCCTAACCGGGGAGCTGTTTTTT	CASSLAVLTGELFF
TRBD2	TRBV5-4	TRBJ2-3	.	TGTGCCAGCAGCATACTAGCGGGGGGCACAGATACGCAGTATTTT	CASSILAGGTDTQYF
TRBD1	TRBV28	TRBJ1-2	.	TGTGCCAGCAGCACAATTGGGACAGGGAGTTTGGGTGGCTACACCTTC	CASSTIGTGSLGGYTF
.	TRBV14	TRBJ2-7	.	TGTGCCAGCAGCTCGCTTTCTATTGGGGCGTACGAGCAGTACTTC	CASSSLSIGAYEQYF